This TCR beta chain appears in the sequencing data of a study of shared clonotypes between healthy human individuals. In the study overall: Donor composition was a couple of women and a few men, aged 18 to 49.

The assay was immunoSEQ multiplex PCR, and TCRdb's table has in-frame clones only and misses some. The data show approximately 530,000 clones, roughly 95% seen once. The donor population consisted of healthy HIV-negative adults with no recent acute infections or vaccinations. All donors were Caucasian adults living in Nashville, Tennessee. The trim removed 2 bases at V and 0 bases at J, leaving 3 bases unmatched. This CDR3 is 16 amino acids long. Germline V lookup: CDR1 MDHEN, CDR2 SYDVKM. The sequencing sample was made of naive CD4+ T cells sorted from blood. Documented subset: CD45RA+ positively selected. This chain uses TRBV28 with TRBJ2-7, with TRBD2 matching 11 bases. The TCR comes from a woman aged 25 to 39 in good health. The CDR3 nucleotides read TGTGCCAGCAGTTTAGCCGGGACTAGCGGCTCCTACGAGCAGTACTTC. Its translation: CASSLAGTSGSYEQYF.